The clone carrying this T cell receptor (beta chain) was found a few times. This sample stems from a study of T cells in Graves' hyperthyroidism and ophthalmopathy. CDR1 is MNHEY, CDR2 SVGEGT, per germline. With 2 bases removed from V and 1 base from J, the gap between germline ends came to 6 bases. The CDR3 loop spans 13 amino acids. Amplified TCR beta CDR3 regions derived from RNA transcripts. Researchers ran a first-round RT-PCR on the TCR CDR3 using the HTBI primer set. Each CDR3 protein is one row after TCRdb ran MiXCR on the multiplex PCR reads. The table shows some 740,000 distinct CDR3 sequences, with roughly 15% occurring only once.

The origin of this receptor is a woman aged 18-30 years with Graves' hyperthyroidism. The chain is built from TRBV6-2 or TRBV6-3 and TRBJ2-7; D is undetermined. The sequencing input was blood. The CDR3 DNA sequence: TGTGCCAGCAGTTACCTTTCTTCCTACGAGCAGTACTTC. This sequence encodes CASSYLSSYEQYF.